Following are 4 T cell receptor beta chains from one sample sequenced in a study of T cell responses to AZD1222 COVID-19 vaccine. TCRdb's copy holds only in-frame clones and misses some; the assay was immunoSEQ multiplex PCR. The sample carries approximately 71,000 clones, roughly 90% recorded once. The sequenced sample was peripheral blood, obtained on day 0 of AZD1222 vaccination. The source of these receptors is an adult in good health.

J is TRBJ2-5 and V is TRBV15; possible D gene TRBD2, 6 bases. The CDR3 loop spans 12 amino acids. Looked up from germline, CDR1 is LNHNV and CDR2 is YYDKDF (reference sequence). V was clipped by 5 bases and J by 7 bases, with 11 bases between them. The CDR3 sequence is CATSLVGGTQYF. In DNA, the CDR3 is TGTGCCACCAGCCTGGTCGGGGGGACCCAGTACTTC.

The rearrangement links TRBV5-1 to TRBJ1-1; 11 nucleotides line up with TRBD1. Germline trimming cut 4 bases from V and 3 bases from J; bases unmatched to any gene: 8. CDR1 and CDR2 from the germline V gene are SGHRS and YFSETQ. The CDR3 loop spans 16 amino acids. CDR3 protein: CASSPRTGGLHTEAFF. The CDR3 DNA sequence: TGCGCCAGCAGCCCTAGGACAGGGGGCCTCCACACTGAAGCTTTCTTT.

This clone was detected only a few times. The chain combines TRBV3-1 (or the pseudogene TRBV3-2) with TRBJ2-1; TRBD2 might be the D (6 bases). Germline V lookup: CDR1 LGHDT, CDR2 YNNKEL (reference sequence). There are 14 residues in the CDR3. Here the CDR3 DNA reads TGTGCGACTAGTGGGGGTCCATCCTACAATGAGCAGTTCTTC. As protein: CATSGGPSYNEQFF.

J is TRBJ2-1 and V is TRBV5-1, with D possibly TRBD2 on 6 matching bases. V was cut by 2 bases and J by 0 bases, with 15 bases left in between. Germline CDR1 is SGHRS and CDR2 is YFSETQ. There are 17 residues in the CDR3. The CDR3 DNA follows: TGCGCCAGCAGCTTCTCTTGGGCGGGGAGCTCCTACAATGAGCAGTTCTTC. Protein: CASSFSWAGSSYNEQFF.